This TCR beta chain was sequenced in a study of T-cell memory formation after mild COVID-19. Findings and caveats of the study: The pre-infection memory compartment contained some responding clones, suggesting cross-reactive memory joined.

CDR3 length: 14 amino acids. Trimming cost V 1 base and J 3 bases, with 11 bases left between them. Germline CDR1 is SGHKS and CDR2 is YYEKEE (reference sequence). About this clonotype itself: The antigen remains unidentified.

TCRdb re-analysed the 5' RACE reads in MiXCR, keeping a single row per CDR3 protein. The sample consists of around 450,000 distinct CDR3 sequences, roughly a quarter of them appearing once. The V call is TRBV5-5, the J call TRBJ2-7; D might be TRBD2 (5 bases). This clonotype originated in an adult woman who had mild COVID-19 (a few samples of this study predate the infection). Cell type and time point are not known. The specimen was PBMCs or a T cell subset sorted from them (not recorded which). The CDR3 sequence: CASSLLWGDYEQYF. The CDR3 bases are TGTGCCAGCAGCTTGCTCTGGGGAGACTACGAGCAGTACTTC.